This TCR beta chain was found in a study of neoadjuvant anti-PD-1 for oral cavity cancer. For the study at large: Patients without progression got a fourth dose around day 43.

A note on this clone: Its antigen is unidentified.

Stage II-IVA oral cavity squamous cell carcinoma was new and untreated by systemic or radiation therapy. Findings of the study overall: With three patients per group, TCR findings need larger cohorts.

Most PBMC samples had roughly 0.45 ug input DNA in six replicates. Data came from immunoSEQ multiplex PCR; TCRdb stores just in-frame clones and leaves some out. The data show roughly 67,000 clones, more than 70% seen once. Trimming took off 5 bases at V and 2 bases at J, with 16 bases between the two ends. The CDR3 length is 16 residues. The germline V gene has CDR1 SGHTA and CDR2 FQGTGA. This clonotype was sampled from a person aged 40-85 years with oral cavity squamous cell carcinoma. Sequences were derived from PBMCs, sampled before nivolumab (anti-PD-1) treatment. This rearrangement joins TRBV7-3 to TRBJ2-1; tentative D call: TRBD1 (5 bases). CDR3 amino acids: CASSQAMAGPYNEQFF. The CDR3 bases are TGTGCCAGCAGCCAAGCCATGGCAGGGCCCTACAATGAGCAGTTCTTC.